This T cell receptor (beta chain) comes out of a study of blood T cells in healthy people across ages. Study-wide findings and caveats: From one million sequenced T cells, diversity estimates were lower bounds.

The CDR3 consists of 11 residues. Germline values: CDR1 DFQATT, CDR2 SNEGSKA (reference sequence). Through a sample-barcoded 5' primer and a J-beta primer mix, a second PCR was run for roughly 6 to 12 cycles. TCRdb itself ran the 5' RACE reads through MiXCR, one entry per CDR3 protein. In the table there are 730,000 or so distinct CDR3 sequences, 35% to 50% of which are singletons. Regarding this clonotype: Its antigen is currently unknown.

V gene TRBV20-1 combines with J gene TRBJ2-5; D is uncertain. The J call is doubtful: the DNA matches TRBJ2-7 better. The sequencing sample was made of blood. This receptor was identified in an elderly man in good health. The CDR3 DNA sequence: TGCAGTGCAAACCGGGCGTACGAGCAGTACTTC. This encodes CSANRAYEQYF.